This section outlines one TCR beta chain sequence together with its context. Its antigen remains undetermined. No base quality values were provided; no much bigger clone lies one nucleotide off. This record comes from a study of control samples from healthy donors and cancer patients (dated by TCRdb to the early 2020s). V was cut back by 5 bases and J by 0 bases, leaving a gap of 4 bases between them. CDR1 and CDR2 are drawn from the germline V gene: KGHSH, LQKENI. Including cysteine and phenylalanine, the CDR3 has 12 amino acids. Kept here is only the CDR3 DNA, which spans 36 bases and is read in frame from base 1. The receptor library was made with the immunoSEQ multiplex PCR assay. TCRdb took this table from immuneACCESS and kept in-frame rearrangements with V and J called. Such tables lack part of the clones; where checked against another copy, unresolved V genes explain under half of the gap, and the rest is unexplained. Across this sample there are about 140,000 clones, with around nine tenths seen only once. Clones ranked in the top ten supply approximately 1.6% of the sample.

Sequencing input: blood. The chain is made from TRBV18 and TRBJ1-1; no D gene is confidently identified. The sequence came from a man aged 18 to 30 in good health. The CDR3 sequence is CASSGVNTEAFF. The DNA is TGTGCCAGCTCAGGAGTGAACACTGAAGCTTTCTTT.